This is a list of T cell receptor beta chains from one sample in a study of T cells in narcolepsy. Using immunoSEQ multiplex PCR, the repertoire was profiled, and TCRdb retains in-frame clones only, with some absent. The sample holds about 34,000 clones, around 84% seen once. The sequencing sample was made of memory (CD45RA-) CD4+ T cells from blood. The receptor source for this set is a human donor in good health. Both conserved end residues are trimmed from each CDR3. Size is omitted from some rows. Given values are once, few, many or a class for expanded clones.

>TRBJ1-2|TRBV7-9|once
ASSLGGSNEYGYT
>TRBJ1-2|TRBV7-2|-
ASSLSSSGYT
>TRBJ2-2|TRBV5-4|-
ASSPGQGASNTGELF
>TRBJ2-2|TRBV7-9|-
ASSLEALTGELF
>TRBJ2-5|TRBV5-1|-
ASSREGAWEQY
>TRBJ2-7|TRBV6-1|-
ASSDSGGRYEQY
>TRBJ2-1|TRBV7-2|-
ASSTLSGSLFNEQF
>TRBJ1-1|TRBV7-3|-
ASSFHGNTEAF
>TRBJ2-1|TRBV29-1|-
SVDDPNYNEQF
>TRBJ1-5|TRBV19|-
ASSLDGGNQPQH
>TRBJ1-1|TRBV7-2|-
ASSFNPSDTEAF
>TRBJ2-3|TRBV10-3|-
AIKIAGAADTQY
>TRBJ1-1|TRBV5-4|-
ASSIQAGTTEAF
>TRBJ2-5|TRBV7-2|-
ASSSRDPETQY
>TRBJ1-2|TRBV5-4|-
ASSTGTASDGYT
>TRBJ2-7|TRBV7-8|once
ASSLAGRVYEQY
>TRBJ1-1|TRBV2|-
ASSLTRVNTEAF
>TRBJ2-1|TRBV6-5|few
ASSNSATGYNEQF
>TRBJ2-7|TRBV27|-
ASRSSGGASLEQY
>TRBJ1-2|TRBV5-1|-
ASSFSQAGHGYT
>-|TRBV5-4|once
ASTRGTETYEQY
>TRBJ2-1|TRBV5-4|-
ASSPGASGGNEQF
>TRBJ1-2|TRBV6-1|-
ASSGQAAGLGYT
>TRBJ1-2|TRBV10-1|-
ASSESIQGNGYT
>TRBJ1-3|TRBV6-1|-
ASSEVPTRNTIY
>TRBJ1-5|TRBV15|-
ATSRAGTPISNQPQH
>TRBJ1-4|TRBV5-1|-
ASSSTGTWGNEKLF
>TRBJ2-7|TRBV28|-
ASRGWTNREQY
>TRBJ2-3|TRBV30|-
AWGQGASTDTQY
>TRBJ1-6|TRBV19|-
ASRGDNQNSPLH
>TRBJ1-1|TRBV5-1|few
ASSLDGSPGTEAF
>TRBJ1-1|TRBV7-2|-
ASSSDRVRPEAF
>TRBJ1-4|TRBV6-1|-
ASRPLGTDEKLF
>TRBJ2-5|TRBV7-9|-
ASSLSSGGQETQY
>TRBJ1-4|TRBV18|-
ASSPGGGPTTNEKLF
>TRBJ2-1|TRBV18|-
ASSAGTSISNEQF
>TRBJ2-1|TRBV7-9|-
ASSYEGSYNEQF
>TRBJ1-1|TRBV2|-
ASSDPGGTEAF
>TRBJ2-5|TRBV30|-
AWEDSGETQY
>TRBJ1-1|TRBV19|-
ASSINSWGGNTEAF
>TRBJ2-5|TRBV6-6|-
ASGGGLNKETQY
>TRBJ1-2|TRBV6-5|-
ATDRAYGYT
>TRBJ2-1|TRBV9|once
ASSVAVSASSYNEQF
>TRBJ2-3|TRBV5-1|once
ASSGGSGVVSTDTQY
>TRBJ1-5|TRBV5-1|-
ASSTTGGNQPQH
>TRBJ2-5|TRBV4-1|-
ASSRSDSQETQY
>TRBJ1-1|TRBV18|-
ASSLSGMNTEAF